The T cell receptor beta chain described here comes from a study of blood T cell repertoires in COVID-19. Study information: There were acute and convalescent COVID-19 samples, and they came from the United States, Italy and Spain. Sources were T cells, B-cell-depleted T cells, or PBMCs; the material itself was cDNA or gDNA.

In the source study's methods: Amplification of reference gene primers provided the estimated nucleated cell counts. Assay used: immunoSEQ multiplex PCR; TCRdb lists only in-frame clones, some missing. Clone size and V and J calls were adopted from that table, with D and trimming inferred from the DNA. The sample holds approximately 100,000 clones, roughly 72% seen once. The trim removed 1 base at V and 1 base at J, leaving 2 bases unmatched. From germline, CDR1 is LGHNT and CDR2 FRNRAP. There are 15 residues in the CDR3. J is TRBJ2-5 and V is TRBV12-5; 8 bases match TRBD1. The sequenced sample consisted of peripheral blood. This receptor was identified in a man older than 75 with acute or convalescent COVID-19. This chain's CDR3 is CASGLGRGPQETQYF. The CDR3 DNA follows: TGTGCTAGTGGTTTGGGCAGGGGGCCCCAAGAGACCCAGTACTTC.